The 4 T cell receptor beta chains given below trace back to one sample, sequenced in a study of blood T cell repertoires in COVID-19. Clones were read by immunoSEQ multiplex PCR, and TCRdb kept only the in-frame ones, dropping some. This sample carries 350,000 or so clones, around 88% of them seen once, and the ten largest clones take 1.5% to 2%. Sequenced: peripheral blood. These receptor sequences come from a woman in her twenties or thirties with COVID-19, enrolled during active disease.

This chain joins TRBV9 and TRBJ2-2; TRBD1 agrees at 7 bases. The ends lost 3 bases at V and 6 bases at J; junction bases unmatched: 23. The CDR3 is 20 amino acids. From germline, CDR1 is SGDLS and CDR2 YYNGEE. The DNA of the CDR3 is TGTGCCAGCAGCGGAGAACGTTCCGGAAGGGGGCGGACCGGAGCCGGGGAGCTGTTTTTT. Residues: CASSGERSGRGRTGAGELFF.

The chain links TRBV19 to TRBJ1-2; a weak D match, TRBD1 (5 bases). The CDR3 covers 15 residues. Germline CDR1 and CDR2: LNHDA and SQIVND (reference sequence). Trimming shortened V by 7 bases and J by 0 bases, and 15 bases separated the two germline ends. The CDR3 DNA is TGTGCCAGTACCCCTGGGGCGGCTGCTAACTATGGCTACACCTTC. Residues: CASTPGAAANYGYTF.

J is TRBJ2-3 and V is TRBV6-4, with 8 bases that match TRBD1. Germline CDR1 reads MRHNA; CDR2 reads SNTAGT. Trimming cost V 4 bases and J 5 bases; bases outside gene matches: 5. The CDR3 contains 14 residues. The CDR3 DNA reads TGTGCCAGCAGTGGTAACACAGGGGGAGATACGCAGTATTTT. Protein: CASSGNTGGDTQYF.

The chain joins TRBV7-9 to TRBJ1-2, with TRBD1 as a possible D gene (5 bases). V was trimmed by 4 bases and J by 2 bases, leaving 11 bases between them. This CDR3 spans 14 amino acids. Germline assignment: CDR1 SEHNR and CDR2 FQNEAQ (reference sequence). The DNA of the CDR3 is TGTGCCAGCAGCTACCCGGGGGGGAACTATGGCTACACCTTC. Residues: CASSYPGGNYGYTF.